A single sample gave rise to the 5 T cell receptor beta chains below, sequenced in a study of vaccination effects on CD4 cells after COVID-19. Assay: immunoSEQ multiplex PCR; the TCRdb copy retains only in-frame clones and omits some. The sample holds 29,000 or so clones, about 74% seen once. Prior to sequencing, the ViraFEST assay stimulated PBMC with viral peptide pools, which expanded the antigen-specific CD4+ T cells. Upon completion of more than 9 days in culture, CD4+ T cells were isolated. Participants received two doses of either the BNT162b2 or mRNA-1273 vaccine. What these receptors recognize is not known. The sequenced sample was CD4+ T cells from PBMCs cultured with HCoV-OC43 spike peptides, obtained after COVID-19 vaccination. Subset of the sample: HCoV-OC43 spike overlapping peptide pool stimulation. The receptors come from a human donor who received a COVID-19 vaccine.

The genes are TRBV27 and TRBJ1-3, with a tentative D call TRBD1 (6 bases). The CDR3 consists of 17 residues. V gave up 3 bases and J gave up 2 bases, with 17 bases separating them. The germline CDR1 and CDR2 sequences are MNHEY and SMNVEV (reference sequence). The CDR3: CASSLGGPIVPGNTIYF. The DNA for the CDR3 is TGTGCCAGCAGTTTGGGGGGCCCCATAGTACCTGGAAACACCATATATTTT.

The chain is built from TRBV5-1 and TRBJ1-1, with unresolved D. Deletions cut 2 bases from V and 2 bases from J, with 7 bases between. This CDR3 has 13 residues. CDR1 and CDR2 (germline): SGHRS, YFSETQ. The CDR3, as DNA: TGCGCCAGCAGCTTCGAGGGTAACACTGAAGCTTTCTTT. Translated, it gives CASSFEGNTEAFF.

This clone was seen more than once but under ten times. The chain has TRBV5-4 and TRBJ2-3, with a tentative D call TRBD2 (5 bases). The CDR3 has 13 amino acids. Germline V CDR1 and CDR2: SGHNT, YYREEE (reference sequence). Deletions cut 1 base from V and 10 bases from J, with 13 bases between. CDR3 coding DNA: TGTGCCAGCAGCTTGTCGAGGGAGAGGGCGCAGTATTTT. This encodes CASSLSRERAQYF.

This clone was seen a few times. V is TRBV11-3 and J is TRBJ2-2; D call uncertain. Between the trimmed V and J ends, which lost 4 bases and 3 bases, there was a span of 9 bases. The germline V gene has CDR1 SGHNT and CDR2 YENEEA. This CDR3 has 14 residues. As DNA, the CDR3 is TGTGCCAGCAGCTCGTCCCGGCACACCGGGGAGCTGTTTTTT. Its protein is CASSSSRHTGELFF.

The rearrangement uses TRBV9 and TRBJ2-2; TRBD2 aligns across 9 bases. In germline, CDR1 is SGDLS, CDR2 YYNGEE. The V segment lost 4 bases and the J segment 4 bases; nucleotides outside the gene matches: 8. CDR3 size: 16 residues. The CDR3 coding sequence is TGTGCCAGCAGCAAAGACGGCGGGAGGGTCACCGGGGAGCTGTTTTTT. This encodes CASSKDGGRVTGELFF. The full variable domain, in which reference TRBV9 and TRBJ2-2 provide the parts outside the CDR3, is DSGVTQTPKHLITATGQRVTLRCSPRSGDLSVYWYQQSLDQGLQFLIQYYNGEERAKGNILERFSAQQFPDLHSELNLSSLELGDSALYFCASSKDGGRVTGELFFGEGSRLTVL.